This T cell receptor (beta chain) emerged from a study of CD8+ T cells in alopecia areata. Germline values: CDR1 NSQYPW, CDR2 LRSPGD (reference sequence). This CDR3 is built from 17 residues. J gave up 0 bases and V 0 bases, and 6 bases lay outside the gene matches. This clone was seen a few times. The genes and germline here are from mouse. From the germline J gene comes the end of the CDR3, since the read stops 4 residues before it. RNA, once extracted, was reverse transcribed into cDNA for use as the sequencing template. The repertoire was sequenced with immunoSEQ multiplex PCR; TCRdb's copy has only in-frame clones and lacks some. The sample contains approximately 110,000 clones, none occurring once; roughly a fifth lies in the top ten.

The TCR sequence derives from a C3H/HeJ mouse with alopecia areata. Strain MHC haplotype: H2-k. This rearrangement joins TRBV1 to TRBJ2-4; 7 bases map to TRBD2. Sequences were obtained from lesional skin. The CDR3 bases that were read are TGCACCTGCAGTGCAGATGGTGGGGGGACTAGTCAAAAC. Translated, it gives CTCSADGGGTSQN. The whole CDR3 reads CTCSADGGGTSQNTLYF. The whole variable domain, filled in from reference TRBV1 and TRBJ2-4, reads VTLLEQNPRWRLVPRGQAVNLRCILKNSQYPWMSWYQQDLQKQLQWLFTLRSPGDKEVKSLPGADYLATRVTDTELRLQVANMSQGRTLYCTCSADGGGTSQNTLYFGAGTRLSVL.